The entry that follows covers one T cell receptor (beta chain) sequence. The target of this receptor is not known. No base-level quality is on record; no much larger clone is a single base apart. The donors belonged to the validation cohort of about 130 subjects, which was separate from the 666-subject first cohort. The data originate from a study of cytomegalovirus exposure and HLA in healthy donors listed by TCRdb under 2017. In terms of the full investigation: According to a later analysis, the 120 validation repertoires were produced on the same platform as the approximately 600 repertoires of the first cohort. The study aimed to test whether cataloging public T cell receptors could reveal signatures of past pathogen exposure. Besides the first cohort of roughly 700 subjects, a separate validation cohort made up of some 110 different subjects was used. The study combined high-throughput TCR immunosequencing, statistical association of individual TCRs with disease status, and machine learning to predict cytomegalovirus infection status.

Including the terminal cysteine and phenylalanine, the CDR3 comprises 16 residues. The kept DNA is CDR3 alone, 48 bases in frame from the first base. Relative to germline, V is 6 bases shorter and J is 4 bases shorter, with 18 bases between their ends. CDR1 LGHNA and CDR2 YNFKEQ were looked up in the germline V gene. What the authors observed across the whole study: Subsequent analysis determined that TCRs grouped into clusters in the first cohort also showed a tendency toward co-occurrence across the approximately 110 validation repertoires, and about 94% of cluster scores exceeded 0. A later analysis had no HLA typing for the validation cohort, so co-occurrence there was scored across all 130 or so repertoires. Across donors, most TCR sequences were observed very rarely, whereas some public TCRs were present in many individuals. According to the authors, the approach could potentially be generalized to other disease states and immunological phenotypes. In both the original and validation cohorts, the classifier was reported to diagnose cytomegalovirus status with high specificity and sensitivity. In the study, around 150 TCR beta chains were listed as associated with cytomegalovirus. Three of the identified cytomegalovirus-associated TCR beta chains were confirmed in vitro to be specific for cytomegalovirus antigens.

Libraries were made using the immunoSEQ multiplex PCR assay. Per the authors' processing: A statistical classification framework was built for diagnosing cytomegalovirus status from the catalog of TCR beta chain sequences. Here the immuneACCESS table is served through TCRdb, limited to in-frame sequences with V and J called. Missing clones are a known gap in these copies; in checked studies unresolved V genes cover under half, and the rest lacks a known reason. V and J calls and clone size follow that table, whereas D and trimming were derived from the DNA. The sample table contains approximately 300,000 clones; only one count was recorded for more than 80% of them. The ten biggest clones cover around 0.84% of the sample.

The clonotype originates from a woman aged 18-29 years in good health and CMV-seronegative. The V and J segments used are TRBV4-2 and TRBJ1-4, with TRBD1 as a weak D call on 6 bases. Sequenced: PBMCs. CDR3 sequence: CASSSKQGALNEKLFF. The DNA sequence reads TGTGCCAGCAGTTCTAAACAGGGCGCCCTTAATGAAAAACTGTTTTTT.